Following are 22 T cell receptor beta chains from one sample sequenced in a study of T-cell memory formation after mild COVID-19. TCRdb recomputed calls from the 5' RACE reads with MiXCR, one row per CDR3 protein. The sample has some 350,000 distinct CDR3 sequences, roughly 13% seen once. Sequencing was carried out using PBMCs or a T cell subset sorted from them (not recorded which). The receptors were gathered from a man between 18 and 29 years old who had mild COVID-19 (a few samples of this study predate the infection). Cell type and time point are not known.

The chain joins TRBV6-5 to TRBJ1-4, with 10 nucleotides matching TRBD1. Germline assignment: CDR1 MNHEY and CDR2 SVGAGI. The CDR3 totals 14 residues. Germline trimming cut 6 bases from V and 10 bases from J; bases unmatched to any gene: 8. The CDR3 spells CASSSGTGESKLFF. The CDR3 DNA is TGTGCCAGCAGCTCCGGGACAGGGGAGTCAAAACTGTTTTTT.

This clonotype was recorded at least ten times. CDR3 bases: TGCGCCAGCAGCCAAGGGAATCCCGCCGAGGCAGATACGCAGTATTTT. This gives the protein CASSQGNPAEADTQYF. This chain connects TRBV4-3 to TRBJ2-3; D unclear. The V gene lost 1 base and the J gene lost 4 bases, with 15 bases spanning the gap. The CDR3 is 16 residues long. Germline assignment: CDR1 LGHNA and CDR2 YSLEER.

In this sample, this clonotype turned up many times. This chain uses TRBV10-3 with TRBJ2-3; D might be TRBD2 (7 bases). The CDR3 loop spans 15 amino acids. V shed 6 bases and J shed 6 bases, with 19 bases lying between them. The germline V gene encodes CDR1 ENHRY and CDR2 SYGVKD. The CDR3 protein is CAISPGGAARDTQYF. CDR3 nucleotides: TGTGCCATCAGCCCTGGGGGGGCGGCCCGGGATACGCAGTATTTT.

The chain recombines TRBV6-2 or TRBV6-3 with TRBJ1-2; D is unclear. Trimming cost V 8 bases and J 2 bases, with 12 bases left between them. Per germline, CDR1 MNHEY and CDR2 SVGEGT. CDR3 size: 13 residues. The CDR3 DNA is TGTGCCAGCTCAACGACCGAGAACTATGGCTACACCTTC. Residues: CASSTTENYGYTF.

The chain carries TRBV7-3 and TRBJ2-1, with D uncertain. Per germline, CDR1 SGHTA and CDR2 FQGTGA. V lost 1 base to trimming and J lost 6 bases, with 13 bases between them. This CDR3 region has 15 residues. The CDR3 loop reads CASSLNSGRVNEQFF. Written as DNA, the CDR3 is TGTGCCAGCAGCTTAAACAGTGGCCGGGTCAATGAGCAGTTCTTC.

The chain recombines TRBV20-1 with TRBJ1-2; 7 bases agree with TRBD1. Germline CDR1 reads DFQATT; CDR2 reads SNEGSKA (reference sequence). The CDR3 is 13 residues long. With 2 bases clipped from V and 4 bases from J, the junction kept 4 bases outside the gene matches. This chain's CDR3 is CSARTGTAYGYTF. DNA of the CDR3: TGCAGTGCTAGAACCGGGACAGCCTATGGCTACACCTTC.

This chain joins TRBV4-1 and TRBJ1-5; 10 bases are a match to TRBD1. V gave up 4 bases and J gave up 8 bases; unmatched junction bases: 8. Per the germline V gene, CDR1 is MGHRA and CDR2 is YSYEKL. CDR3 length equals 15 residues. The CDR3 reads CASSRETGGAEPQHF. CDR3 in DNA: TGCGCCAGCAGCCGCGAGACAGGGGGCGCGGAGCCCCAGCATTTT.

CDR3 sequence: CASRGYTDTQYF. CDR3 sequence (DNA): TGTGCCAGCAGGGGATACACAGATACGCAGTATTTT. The chain combines TRBV12-3 or TRBV12-4 with TRBJ2-3; D remains ambiguous. This CDR3 has 12 amino acids. Trimming removed 6 bases at V and 2 bases at J, with 6 bases between.

The J gene is TRBJ2-7, the V gene TRBV20-1; D is possibly TRBD2 (5 bases). V lost 2 bases to trimming and J lost 5 bases, with 22 bases between them. Germline lookup yields CDR1 DFQATT and CDR2 SNEGSKA (reference sequence). The CDR3 runs to 16 residues. Written as DNA, the CDR3 is TGCAGTGCTAGATCCCCCTCGGACTTAGGGCCCAACGAGCAGTACTTC. This codes for CSARSPSDLGPNEQYF.

This clonotype was found many times. V is TRBV19 and J is TRBJ1-2, with a tentative D call TRBD1 (5 bases). V was clipped by 4 bases and J by 0 bases, with 18 bases between them. This CDR3 region has 17 residues. Germline assignment: CDR1 LNHDA and CDR2 SQIVND (reference sequence). The CDR3 is CASSSQGFPPSNYGYTF. CDR3 in DNA: TGTGCCAGTAGTAGTCAGGGTTTCCCACCCTCTAACTATGGCTACACCTTC.

The chain recombines TRBV28 with TRBJ2-5, with 11 nucleotides matching TRBD2. The length of the CDR3 is 14 residues. Germline V gene data show CDR1 as MDHEN and CDR2 as SYDVKM. V shed 5 bases and J 5 bases; nucleotides not matched to a gene: 4. CDR3 sequence reads: CASSRSGGVETQYF. CDR3 sequence (DNA): TGTGCCAGCAGTCGTAGCGGGGGGGTTGAGACCCAGTACTTC.

This clonotype was seen ten or more times. The chain uses TRBV7-9 and TRBJ2-2; D unclear. From germline, CDR1 is SEHNR and CDR2 FQNEAQ (reference sequence). V was cut by 8 bases and J by 2 bases, with 9 bases left in between. The CDR3 runs to 13 residues. Written as DNA, the CDR3 is TGTGCCAGCGGTACGGAAAACACCGGGGAGCTGTTTTTT. This translates into CASGTENTGELFF.

V and J are TRBV29-1 and TRBJ1-4, with TRBD1 matching 7 bases. V shed 4 bases and J 7 bases; nucleotides not matched to a gene: 6. Germline CDR1 reads SQVTM; CDR2 reads ANQGSEA. CDR3 length equals 13 residues. CDR3 residues: CSVGQGLAEKLFF. CDR3 in DNA: TGCAGCGTTGGACAGGGCCTTGCTGAAAAACTGTTTTTT. The complete variable domain, with remaining parts taken from reference TRBV29-1 and TRBJ1-4, reads SAVISQKPSRDICQRGTSLTIQCQVDSQVTMMFWYRQQPGQSLTLIATANQGSEATYESGFVIDKFPISRPNLTFSTLTVSNMSPEDSSIYLCSVGQGLAEKLFFGSGTQLSVL.

This clonotype has more than one count but fewer than ten. The rearrangement links TRBV2 to TRBJ2-2; 7 bases are shared with TRBD2. With 6 bases clipped from V and 4 bases from J, the junction kept 8 bases outside the gene matches. Germline loops: CDR1 SNHLY, CDR2 FYNNEI. The CDR3 has 15 residues. The chain's CDR3 is CASRPGGLSTGELFF. In nucleotides, the CDR3 is TGTGCCAGCAGGCCGGGGGGACTCTCCACCGGGGAGCTGTTTTTT. Full variable domain (outside the CDR3, taken from reference TRBV2 and TRBJ2-2): EPEVTQTPSHQVTQMGQEVILRCVPISNHLYFYWYRQILGQKVEFLVSFYNNEISEKSEIFDDQFSVERPDGSNFTLKIRSTKLEDSAMYFCASRPGGLSTGELFFGEGSRLTVL.

A few counts support this clonotype. This chain uses TRBV4-3 with TRBJ2-2; TRBD1 might be the D (5 bases). Germline CDR1 is LGHNA and CDR2 is YSLEER. The CDR3 extends over 16 amino acids. V shed 4 bases and J shed 2 bases, with 14 bases lying between them. The CDR3 loop is CASSPKGVTNTGELFF. The CDR3, as DNA: TGCGCCAGCAGCCCTAAAGGGGTAACTAACACCGGGGAGCTGTTTTTT.

In its sample, this clonotype was seen many times. The chain links TRBV7-2 to TRBJ2-5; 7 positions agree with TRBD1. The ends lost 4 bases at V and 1 base at J; junction bases unmatched: 9. CDR1 is SGHTA and CDR2 is FQGNSA in the germline V gene. The CDR3 covers 16 residues. This CDR3 reads CASSSQTGSPQETQYF. The CDR3, as DNA: TGTGCCAGCAGCTCCCAGACAGGGTCCCCCCAAGAGACCCAGTACTTC.

The chain uses TRBV2 and TRBJ1-5, with unresolved D. The germline V gene has CDR1 SNHLY and CDR2 FYNNEI. The V and J ends lost 0 bases and 4 bases respectively, with 13 bases between them. CDR3 length: 16 residues. The CDR3 DNA reads TGTGCCAGCAGTGAAGCGCCTGGTGGTGGAAATCAGCCCCAGCATTTT. It yields the protein CASSEAPGGGNQPQHF. Filled out from reference TRBV2 and TRBJ1-5, the complete variable domain reads EPEVTQTPSHQVTQMGQEVILRCVPISNHLYFYWYRQILGQKVEFLVSFYNNEISEKSEIFDDQFSVERPDGSNFTLKIRSTKLEDSAMYFCASSEAPGGGNQPQHFGDGTRLSIL.

This clonotype was detected a few times. The rearrangement joins TRBV12-3 or TRBV12-4 to TRBJ2-6; TRBD1 matches at 9 bases. The junction had 8 bases not matched to a gene; V was cut back by 2 bases and J by 3 bases. The CDR3 is 18 amino acids. CDR3 in amino acids: CASSLPGQGLYGANVLTF. The CDR3 coding sequence is TGTGCCAGCAGTTTACCGGGACAGGGATTATATGGGGCCAACGTCCTGACTTTC.

This clonotype was seen more than once but under ten times. The CDR3 DNA reads as TGTGCCAGCAGCCCCATCGCCCTAGCGGGGGTCGCAGATACGCAGTATTTT. It encodes CASSPIALAGVADTQYF. The rearrangement links TRBV7-2 to TRBJ2-3; 10 nucleotides agree with TRBD2. The length of the CDR3 is 17 residues. V lost 5 bases, J lost 4 bases, and 12 bases stayed unmatched. Per germline, CDR1 SGHTA and CDR2 FQGNSA.

V and J are TRBV20-1 and TRBJ1-1; D gene ambiguous. In germline, CDR1 is DFQATT, CDR2 SNEGSKA (reference sequence). V was pared by 3 bases and J by 0 bases, with 11 bases between. CDR3 size: 14 residues. DNA for the CDR3: TGCAGTGCTAGGGGCGGAGTTTTGAACACTGAAGCTTTCTTT. Translated: CSARGGVLNTEAFF.

This clonotype occurred a few times. The chain combines TRBV5-4 with TRBJ2-2; no firm D call. CDR1 SGHNT and CDR2 YYREEE come from the germline V gene (reference sequence). Between the trimmed V and J ends, which lost 0 bases and 3 bases, there was a span of 9 bases. The CDR3 contains 15 residues. CDR3 coding DNA: TGTGCCAGCAGCTTGGCCTTTGCGGACACCGGGGAGCTGTTTTTT. It codes for CASSLAFADTGELFF.

This clonotype was detected a few times. This chain links TRBV9 with TRBJ2-1, with D possibly matching TRBD2 (5 bases). The V and J ends lost 0 bases and 4 bases respectively, with 8 bases between them. CDR1 and CDR2 (germline): SGDLS, YYNGEE. CDR3 size: 14 residues. The CDR3 DNA reads as TGTGCCAGCAGCGTAGGCCCGGGGTACAATGAGCAGTTCTTC. Translated: CASSVGPGYNEQFF.